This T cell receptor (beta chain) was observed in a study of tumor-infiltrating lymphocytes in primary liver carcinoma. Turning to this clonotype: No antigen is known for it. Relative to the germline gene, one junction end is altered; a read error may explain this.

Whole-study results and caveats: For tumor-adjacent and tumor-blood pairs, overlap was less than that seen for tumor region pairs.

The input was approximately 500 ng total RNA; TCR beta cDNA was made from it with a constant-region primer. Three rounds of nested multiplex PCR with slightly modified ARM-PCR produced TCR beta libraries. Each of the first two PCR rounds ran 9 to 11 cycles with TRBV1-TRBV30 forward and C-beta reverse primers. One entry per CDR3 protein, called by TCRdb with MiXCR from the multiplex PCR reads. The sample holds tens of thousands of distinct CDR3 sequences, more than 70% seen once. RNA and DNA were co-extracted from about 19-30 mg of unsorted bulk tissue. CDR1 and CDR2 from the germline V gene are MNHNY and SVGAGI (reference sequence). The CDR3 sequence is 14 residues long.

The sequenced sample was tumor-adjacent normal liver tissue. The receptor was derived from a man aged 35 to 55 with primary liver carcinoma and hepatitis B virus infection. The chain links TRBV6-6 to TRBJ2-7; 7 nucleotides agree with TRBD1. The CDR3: CAGSTTGSMGEQYF. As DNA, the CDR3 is TGTGCCGGCAGTACGACAGGGTCGATGGGTGAGCAGTACTTC.